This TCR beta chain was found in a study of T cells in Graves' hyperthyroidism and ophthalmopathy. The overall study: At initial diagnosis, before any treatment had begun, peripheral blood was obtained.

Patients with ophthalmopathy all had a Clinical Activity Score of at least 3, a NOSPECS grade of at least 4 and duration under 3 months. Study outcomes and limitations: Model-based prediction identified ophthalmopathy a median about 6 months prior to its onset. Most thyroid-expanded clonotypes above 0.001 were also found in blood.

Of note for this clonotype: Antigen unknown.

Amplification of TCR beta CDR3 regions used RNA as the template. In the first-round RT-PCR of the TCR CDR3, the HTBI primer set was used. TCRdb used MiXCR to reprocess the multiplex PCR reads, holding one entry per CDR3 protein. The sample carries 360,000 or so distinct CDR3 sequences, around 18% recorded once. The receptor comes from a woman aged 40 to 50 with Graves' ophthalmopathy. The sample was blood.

The CDR3 here is CASTRTENGYTF. Here the CDR3 DNA reads TGTGCCAGCACCCGGACAGAGAATGGCTACACCTTC. The genes are TRBV28 and TRBJ1-2; a possible D gene is TRBD1 (6 bases). From germline, CDR1 is MDHEN and CDR2 SYDVKM. CDR3 size: 12 residues. V gave up 7 bases and J gave up 6 bases, with 12 bases separating them.